This entry is about one T cell receptor (beta chain). What it recognizes is unknown. Assay: immunoSEQ multiplex PCR; the TCRdb copy retains only in-frame clones and omits some. The data contain 70,000 or so clones, around 80% of them singletons. Germline-derived CDR1 and CDR2 are SGHNT and YYREEE (reference sequence). This CDR3 is built from 16 residues. Trimming removed 2 bases from V and 0 bases from J, with 13 bases in between. This record belongs to a study of OX40 agonist ivuxolimab in advanced cancers. Study information: Ivuxolimab is a fully human IgG2 antibody that activates OX40 (CD134).

Findings and caveats of the study: CD8+ T cells were the subset that, on average, had more expanded clones than CD4+.

This TCR came from an adult with an advanced solid tumor such as melanoma, head and neck, liver or kidney cancer. The source was CD4+ or CD8+ T cells sorted from blood, collected in a trial of the OX40 agonist ivuxolimab. The chain employs TRBV5-4 and TRBJ2-3; D ambiguous. The CDR3 nucleotides read TGTGCCAGCAGCTTATCTTGGGGATGGAGCACAGATACGCAGTATTTT. Translated, it gives CASSLSWGWSTDTQYF.